A single sample is the source of the 9 T cell receptor beta chains below, sequenced in a study of blood T cell repertoires in COVID-19. Repertoires were generated with immunoSEQ multiplex PCR, while TCRdb's copy carries only in-frame clones and drops some. This sample carries approximately 200,000 clones, 87% of them seen once, and the ten largest clones take more than 10%. Material: PBMCs or T cells enriched from blood (not recorded which). These receptor sequences come from a man aged 25-45 years who had recovered from COVID-19.

The rearrangement links TRBV19 to TRBJ1-1, with D perhaps matching TRBD1 (5 bases). In germline, CDR1 is LNHDA, CDR2 SQIVND (reference sequence). This CDR3 spans 14 amino acids. V shed 7 bases and J shed 0 bases, with 12 bases lying between them. This chain's CDR3 is CASKSRVVNTEAFF. The CDR3 coding sequence is TGTGCCAGTAAAAGCAGGGTGGTGAACACTGAAGCTTTCTTT.

The chain recombines TRBV30 with TRBJ1-6; possible D gene TRBD1, 5 bases. The CDR3 length is 12 residues. Germline V gives CDR1 GTSNPN, CDR2 SVGIG (reference sequence). V dropped 2 bases and J dropped 7 bases, with 6 bases sitting between them. The CDR3 loop is CAWSPGNSPLHF. CDR3 DNA sequence: TGTGCCTGGAGTCCAGGGAATTCACCCCTCCACTTT.

This clone showed up just once. This chain connects TRBV11-3 to TRBJ2-1; possible D gene TRBD1, 5 bases. CDR3 length equals 14 residues. Trimming cost V 5 bases and J 5 bases, with 13 bases left between them. Germline CDR1 and CDR2: SGHNT and YENEEA. Here the CDR3 DNA reads TGTGCCAGCAGCCCCTTTGGGGCGGACAATGAGCAGTTCTTC. It encodes CASSPFGADNEQFF.

The chain recombines TRBV3-1 (or the pseudogene TRBV3-2) with TRBJ1-5, with TRBD1 matching over 7 bases. CDR1 and CDR2 from the germline V gene are LGHDT and YNNKEL (reference sequence). V shed 1 base, J shed 6 bases, and the junction held 3 bases outside the gene matches. The CDR3 runs to 14 residues. The CDR3, as DNA: TGTGCCAGCAGCCAAGGAGGGGGCAGTCAGCCCCAGCATTTT. Translated: CASSQGGGSQPQHF.

This chain uses TRBV14 with TRBJ2-7; D unclear. Germline assignment: CDR1 SGHDN and CDR2 FVKESK. V was trimmed by 0 bases and J by 0 bases, leaving 12 bases between them. The CDR3 covers 16 residues. The DNA of the CDR3 is TGTGCCAGCAGCCAAGATCTTAGTCTAGACTCCTACGAGCAGTACTTC. Protein: CASSQDLSLDSYEQYF.

The chain uses TRBV28 and TRBJ1-2; perhaps TRBD1 as D (6 bases). Between the trimmed V and J ends, which lost 10 bases and 2 bases, there was a span of 14 bases. The CDR3 is 13 residues long. Looked up from germline, CDR1 is MDHEN and CDR2 is SYDVKM. CDR3 residues: CATIVGANYGYTF. CDR3 bases: TGTGCCACCATAGTGGGGGCGAACTATGGCTACACCTTC.

This rearrangement joins TRBV7-2 to TRBJ1-6; 8 positions match TRBD1. The J segment lost 6 bases and the V segment lost 5 bases, leaving 9 bases of the junction unmatched. The CDR3 totals 16 residues. From germline, CDR1 is SGHTA and CDR2 FQGNSA. The CDR3 DNA sequence: TGTGCCAGCAGCCCCACCGGGACAGGATTTAATTCACCCCTCCACTTT. It yields the protein CASSPTGTGFNSPLHF.

This clone was found a few times. This chain links TRBV7-2 with TRBJ2-5; no reliable D call. Trimming removed 0 bases from V and 4 bases from J, with 12 bases in between. CDR3 length equals 15 residues. Germline V gives CDR1 SGHTA, CDR2 FQGNSA. The CDR3 nucleotides read TGTGCCAGCAGCTTAGCGCGGCAGACGGGAGAGACCCAGTACTTC. This translates into CASSLARQTGETQYF.

This chain joins TRBV10-2 and TRBJ1-1; no firm D call. Germline V CDR1 and CDR2: WSHSY, SAAADI. The V end lost 3 bases, the J end lost 4 bases, and 12 bases lay between the germline ends. The CDR3 consists of 14 residues. In DNA form, the CDR3 reads TGCGCCAGCAGTGATGTGGCCGTGGTCACTGAAGCTTTCTTT. Its translation: CASSDVAVVTEAFF.